A single sample gave rise to the 28 T cell receptor beta chains below, sequenced in a study of cytomegalovirus exposure and HLA in healthy donors. PCR was performed using 60 Vbeta and 13 Jbeta primers. Sequenced by immunoSEQ multiplex PCR; TCRdb stores in-frame clones only, minus some. The sample holds around 99,000 clones, more than 70% seen once. Material for sequencing was PBMCs. The receptors originated from a man aged 25-40 years in good health and CMV-seronegative.

The chain joins TRBV2 to TRBJ1-4; D perhaps matches TRBD1 (6 bases). From germline, CDR1 is SNHLY and CDR2 FYNNEI. The CDR3 runs 14 residues. The ends were cut back, 8 bases at V and 0 bases at J, with 10 bases in the middle. The CDR3 nucleotides read TGTGCCAGCCGGACAGCGACAACTAATGAAAAACTGTTTTTT. This sequence encodes CASRTATTNEKLFF.

This chain uses TRBV7-3 with TRBJ2-7, with 12 bases lining up with TRBD2. Per the germline V gene, CDR1 is SGHTA and CDR2 is FQGTGA. The CDR3 spans 18 residues. J was trimmed by 7 bases and V by 4 bases; bases with no gene match: 17. For the CDR3, the DNA is TGTGCCAGCAGCTCCGGACAGATACTAGCGGGAGGCCCAAGGGAGCAGTACTTC. It yields the protein CASSSGQILAGGPREQYF.

V and J are TRBV27 and TRBJ2-7; D is unresolved. The V gene's germline CDR1 is MNHEY and CDR2 SMNVEV (reference sequence). The germline V and J ends were trimmed by 5 bases and 3 bases, with 11 bases remaining between them. The CDR3 runs to 13 residues. For the CDR3, the DNA is TGTGCCAGCAGTCCCTCTAGATACTACGAGCAGTACTTC. Protein: CASSPSRYYEQYF.

The CDR3 region is CASSFPTSGDTQYF. The CDR3 nucleotides read TGTGCCAGCAGCTTCCCGACTAGCGGGGATACGCAGTATTTT. This sequence joins TRBV13 and TRBJ2-3; 10 bases agree with TRBD2. The CDR3 is 14 residues long. Germline values: CDR1 PRHDT, CDR2 FYEKMQ (reference sequence). V gave up 3 bases and J gave up 6 bases; unmatched junction bases: 3.

This chain uses TRBV5-4 with TRBJ2-2; 10 bases are shared with TRBD2. V lost 4 bases to trimming and J lost 1 base; unmatched junction nucleotides: 4. Germline V gene data show CDR1 as SGHNT and CDR2 as YYREEE (reference sequence). CDR3 length: 16 amino acids. CDR3 in amino acids: CASSPSSGRNTGELFF. CDR3 DNA sequence: TGTGCCAGCAGCCCGTCTAGCGGGAGGAACACCGGGGAGCTGTTTTTT.

The gene calls are TRBV27 and TRBJ2-1, with D perhaps matching TRBD2 (5 bases). In germline, CDR1 is MNHEY, CDR2 SMNVEV (reference sequence). With 2 bases removed from V and 6 bases from J, the gap between germline ends came to 8 bases. There are 13 residues in the CDR3. CDR3 sequence: CASSLGRGNEQFF. CDR3 DNA: TGTGCCAGCAGTTTAGGTCGGGGCAATGAGCAGTTCTTC.

This clone was seen a handful of times. J is TRBJ2-2 and V is TRBV28; no reliable D call. CDR1 and CDR2 (germline): MDHEN, SYDVKM. This CDR3 spans 12 amino acids. With 4 bases removed from V and 6 bases from J, the gap between germline ends came to 6 bases. CDR3 sequence: CASSSLSGELFF. DNA of the CDR3: TGTGCCAGCAGTTCTTTGTCCGGGGAGCTGTTTTTT.

The chain employs TRBV5-1 and TRBJ2-7; 9 nucleotides align to TRBD1. V shed 4 bases, J shed 2 bases, and the junction held 7 bases outside the gene matches. The germline gives CDR1 SGHRS, CDR2 YFSETQ. CDR3 length: 15 residues. CDR3 sequence (DNA): TGCGCCAGCAGCACGGGACAGGGCACAACCTACGAGCAGTACTTC. It yields the protein CASSTGQGTTYEQYF.

The chain couples TRBV28 to TRBJ1-4, with D tentatively TRBD1 (6 bases). CDR1 is MDHEN and CDR2 is SYDVKM in the germline V gene. The germline V and J ends were trimmed by 2 bases and 8 bases, with 12 bases remaining between them. CDR3 length: 14 residues. As DNA, the CDR3 is TGTGCCAGCAGTTTAGGGGGGGCTGTCGAAAAACTGTTTTTT. This sequence encodes CASSLGGAVEKLFF.

The chain joins TRBV9 to TRBJ2-5, with 10 bases identical to TRBD1. J gave up 4 bases and V 3 bases, and 6 bases lay outside the gene matches. Germline CDR1 is SGDLS and CDR2 is YYNGEE. The CDR3 loop spans 15 amino acids. The DNA of the CDR3 is TGTGCCAGCAGCGGTTCGGGACAGGGGTTAGAGACCCAGTACTTC. Translation gives CASSGSGQGLETQYF.

CDR3 DNA sequence: TGTGCCAGCAGTAATTCTGGGGGCCAGTTCTACGAGCAGTACTTC. This translates into CASSNSGGQFYEQYF. The chain links TRBV2 to TRBJ2-7, with D possibly TRBD1 on 6 matching bases. This CDR3 contains 15 residues. V was pared by 5 bases and J by 3 bases, with 17 bases between. Germline CDR1 is SNHLY and CDR2 is FYNNEI.

V is TRBV5-1 and J is TRBJ2-1; 9 bases match TRBD2. The CDR3 has 16 residues. Germline assignment: CDR1 SGHRS and CDR2 YFSETQ. V was pared by 0 bases and J by 8 bases, with 9 bases of the junction left unmatched. CDR3 in DNA: TGCGCCAGCAGCTTGGGGGTTCTAGCGGGGAACGATGAGCAGTTCTTC. As protein: CASSLGVLAGNDEQFF.

The chain links TRBV7-8 to TRBJ1-1; 7 bases map to TRBD1. Germline V gene sequence: CDR1 SGHVS, CDR2 FQNEAQ. The CDR3 extends over 15 amino acids. Germline trimming cut 0 bases from V and 0 bases from J; bases unmatched to any gene: 1. The CDR3 region is CASSLATGMNTEAFF. The CDR3 bases are TGTGCCAGCAGCTTAGCGACAGGGATGAACACTGAAGCTTTCTTT.

This clone was observed once. The rearrangement uses TRBV2 and TRBJ2-7; 7 bases map to TRBD2. Trimming removed 7 bases from V and 5 bases from J; junction bases left unmatched: 11. The CDR3 contains 14 residues. CDR1 and CDR2 from the germline V gene are SNHLY and FYNNEI. The CDR3 nucleotides read TGTGCCAGCAAAATAGAGCGGGATTCTGACGAGCAGTACTTC. It yields the protein CASKIERDSDEQYF.

This clone was counted a single time. This chain connects TRBV11-2 to TRBJ2-7; 8 bases are shared with TRBD1. This CDR3 has 14 amino acids. J lost 2 bases, V lost 5 bases, and 5 bases had no gene match. Germline V lookup: CDR1 SGHAT, CDR2 FQNNGV. The CDR3 loop is CASSIDRGPYEQYF. The DNA of the CDR3 is TGTGCCAGCAGCATCGACAGGGGACCCTACGAGCAGTACTTC.

A few counts support this clone. This sequence joins TRBV4-1 and TRBJ2-7; 8 bases map to TRBD1. The CDR3 covers 14 residues. V trimming: 3 bases; J trimming: 6 bases; junction bases outside the gene matches: 7. CDR1 MGHRA and CDR2 YSYEKL come from the germline V gene. The CDR3 spells CASSQGRQGCEQYF. For the CDR3, the DNA is TGCGCCAGCAGCCAGGGTAGACAGGGGTGCGAGCAGTACTTC.

This sequence joins TRBV5-1 and TRBJ1-2; 8 bases fit TRBD1. The CDR3 extends over 14 amino acids. Germline V gives CDR1 SGHRS, CDR2 YFSETQ. J was trimmed by 4 bases and V by 4 bases; bases with no gene match: 6. CDR3 loop: CASSDTGGFYGYTF. CDR3 DNA: TGCGCCAGCAGCGATACAGGGGGGTTCTATGGCTACACCTTC.

J is TRBJ1-2 and V is TRBV28; TRBD1 matches 7 bases. CDR3 length: 16 residues. Germline lookup yields CDR1 MDHEN and CDR2 SYDVKM. V lost 6 bases and J lost 2; bases outside the gene matches: 12. Written as DNA, the CDR3 is TGTGCCAGCAGCCCCTCACCGGGACAGATGAACTATGGCTACACCTTC. Translated: CASSPSPGQMNYGYTF.

This clone showed up many times. The chain joins TRBV19 to TRBJ1-3, with 7 bases matching TRBD1. This CDR3 contains 16 residues. The J segment lost 1 base and the V segment lost 5 bases, leaving 8 bases of the junction unmatched. CDR1 is LNHDA, CDR2 SQIVND, per germline (reference sequence). DNA of the CDR3: TGTGCCAGTAGTTCCGGCGCGACAGGGTCTGGAAACACCATATATTTT. This encodes CASSSGATGSGNTIYF.

The V and J genes are TRBV15 and TRBJ2-5; the D gene is possibly TRBD1 (5 bases). The V end was cut by 1 base, the J end by 5 bases, with 11 bases between. The germline CDR1 and CDR2 sequences are LNHNV and YYDKDF (reference sequence). The CDR3 consists of 14 residues. CDR3 bases: TGTGCCACCAGCAGAGGACAGTCCCTTGAGACCCAGTACTTC. It translates to CATSRGQSLETQYF.

V is TRBV14 and J is TRBJ2-7; 12 nucleotides line up with TRBD2. The germline V gene has CDR1 SGHDN and CDR2 FVKESK. The V gene end was trimmed by 6 bases and the J gene end by 4 bases; junction bases not matched to a gene: 4. The CDR3 is made up of 14 amino acids. The DNA for the CDR3 is TGTGCCAGCAGATCCGGGACTAGCGGGTACGAGCAGTACTTC. Encoded protein: CASRSGTSGYEQYF.

The chain combines TRBV9 with TRBJ2-3; possible D gene TRBD2, 6 bases. V shed 1 base and J shed 4 bases, with 7 bases lying between them. There are 13 residues in the CDR3. The germline V gene has CDR1 SGDLS and CDR2 YYNGEE. CDR3: CASSVPSADTQYF. DNA of the CDR3: TGTGCCAGCAGCGTACCTAGCGCAGATACGCAGTATTTT.

This clone was picked up a small number of times. One end of the junction is discordant with germline, which a read error may explain. The same CDR3 can be traced to other DNA sequences in this sample. The J gene is TRBJ2-7, the V gene TRBV6-1, with D possibly TRBD2 on 5 matching bases. Per germline, CDR1 MNHNS and CDR2 SASEGT. The CDR3 is 13 amino acids. The CDR3 spells CASSTRERGTFGF. The CDR3 region has the DNA TGTGCCAGCTCGACCCGGGAACGGGGAACGTTTGGCTTC.

V is TRBV9 and J is TRBJ2-1; TRBD2 aligns across 9 bases. The CDR3 has 15 amino acids. V was clipped by 3 bases and J by 2 bases; unmatched bases: 3. Germline loops: CDR1 SGDLS, CDR2 YYNGEE. CDR3 coding DNA: TGTGCCAGCAGCGCCGGCGGGGGGGCCTACAATGAGCAGTTCTTC. Protein: CASSAGGGAYNEQFF.

In this sample, this clone turned up once. The chain carries TRBV5-4 and TRBJ2-3; unclear D gene. V lost 0 bases, J lost 5 bases, and 16 bases lay in between. The CDR3 consists of 16 residues. Germline lookup yields CDR1 SGHNT and CDR2 YYREEE (reference sequence). The CDR3 nucleotides read TGTGCCAGCAGCTTGGCCTCTACCATTCTCCAAGATACGCAGTATTTT. It yields the protein CASSLASTILQDTQYF.

The genes are TRBV7-2 and TRBJ2-5, with a possible D match to TRBD2 (5 bases). Deletions cut 5 bases from V and 5 bases from J, with 9 bases between. The CDR3 is 12 residues long. CDR1 and CDR2 from the germline V gene are SGHTA and FQGNSA. The CDR3 here is CASSQEGETQYF. CDR3 DNA: TGTGCCAGCAGCCAAGAGGGTGAGACCCAGTACTTC.

This clone was seen once. The chain carries TRBV5-1 and TRBJ2-1, with 10 nucleotides matching TRBD1. Germline V CDR1 and CDR2: SGHRS, YFSETQ. CDR3 length: 16 amino acids. Trimming removed 5 bases from V and 7 bases from J; junction bases left unmatched: 12. The CDR3 DNA reads as TGCGCCAGCAGTCCGGGGTCGGGACAGGGGTTAAATGAGCAGTTCTTC. Its translation is CASSPGSGQGLNEQFF.

The chain combines TRBV27 with TRBJ2-1; tentative D call: TRBD2 (5 bases). The germline V gene encodes CDR1 MNHEY and CDR2 SMNVEV (reference sequence). This CDR3 contains 14 residues. Trimming pared 6 bases from V and 8 bases from J, leaving 17 bases between. The CDR3 DNA is TGTGCCAGCAGCCCCCAGGAGGCATGGGATGAGCAGTTCTTC. Encoded protein: CASSPQEAWDEQFF.